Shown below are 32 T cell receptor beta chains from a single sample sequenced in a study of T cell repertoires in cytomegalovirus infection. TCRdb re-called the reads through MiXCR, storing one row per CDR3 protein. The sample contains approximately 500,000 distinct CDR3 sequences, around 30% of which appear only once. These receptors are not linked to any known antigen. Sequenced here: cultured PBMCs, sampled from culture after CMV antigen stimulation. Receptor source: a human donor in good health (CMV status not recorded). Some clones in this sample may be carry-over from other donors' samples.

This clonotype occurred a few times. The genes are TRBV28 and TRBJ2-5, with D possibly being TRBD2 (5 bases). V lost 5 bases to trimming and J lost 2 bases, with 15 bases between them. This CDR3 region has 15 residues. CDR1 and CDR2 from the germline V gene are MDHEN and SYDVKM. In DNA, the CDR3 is TGTGCCAGCAGTCCGGACTGGAAGGGACAAGAGACCCAGTACTTC. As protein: CASSPDWKGQETQYF.

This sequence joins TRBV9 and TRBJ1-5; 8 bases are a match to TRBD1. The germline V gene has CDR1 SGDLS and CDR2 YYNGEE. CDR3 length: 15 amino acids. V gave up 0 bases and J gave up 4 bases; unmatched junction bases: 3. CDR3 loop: CASSVGGQGNQPQHF. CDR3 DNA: TGTGCCAGCAGCGTAGGTGGACAGGGAAATCAGCCCCAGCATTTT.

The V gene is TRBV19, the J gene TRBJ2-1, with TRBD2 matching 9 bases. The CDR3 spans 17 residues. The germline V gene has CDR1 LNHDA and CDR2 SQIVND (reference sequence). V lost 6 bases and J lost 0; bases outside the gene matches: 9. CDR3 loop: CASSYAGGGSSYNEQFF. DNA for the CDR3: TGTGCCAGTAGCTACGCGGGAGGGGGCAGCTCCTACAATGAGCAGTTCTTC.

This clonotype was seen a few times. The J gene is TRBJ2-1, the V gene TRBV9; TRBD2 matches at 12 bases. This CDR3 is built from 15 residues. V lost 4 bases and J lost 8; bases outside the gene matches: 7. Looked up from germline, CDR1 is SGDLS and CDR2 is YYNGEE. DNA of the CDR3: TGTGCCAGCAGCAAGACTAGCGGGAGTTTGTATGAGCAGTTCTTC. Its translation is CASSKTSGSLYEQFF.

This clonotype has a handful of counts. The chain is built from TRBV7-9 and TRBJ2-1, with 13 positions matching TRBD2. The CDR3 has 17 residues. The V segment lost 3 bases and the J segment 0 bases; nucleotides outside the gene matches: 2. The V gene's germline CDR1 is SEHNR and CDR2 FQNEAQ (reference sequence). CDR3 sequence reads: CASSLGLAGSSYNEQFF. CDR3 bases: TGTGCCAGCAGCTTGGGACTAGCGGGGAGCTCCTACAATGAGCAGTTCTTC.

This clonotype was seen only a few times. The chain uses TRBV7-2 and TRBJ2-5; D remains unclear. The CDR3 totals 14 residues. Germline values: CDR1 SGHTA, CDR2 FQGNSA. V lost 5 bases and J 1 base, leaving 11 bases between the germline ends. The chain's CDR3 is CASSPGRIQETQYF. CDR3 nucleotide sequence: TGTGCCAGCAGCCCAGGCAGAATCCAAGAGACCCAGTACTTC.

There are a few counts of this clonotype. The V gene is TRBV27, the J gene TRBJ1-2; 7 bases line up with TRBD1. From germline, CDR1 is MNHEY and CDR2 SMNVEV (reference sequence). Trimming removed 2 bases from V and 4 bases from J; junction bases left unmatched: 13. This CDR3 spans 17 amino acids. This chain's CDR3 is CASSLHVRDSNLYGYTF. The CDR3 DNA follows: TGTGCCAGCAGTTTACATGTGAGGGACAGCAACCTCTATGGCTACACCTTC.

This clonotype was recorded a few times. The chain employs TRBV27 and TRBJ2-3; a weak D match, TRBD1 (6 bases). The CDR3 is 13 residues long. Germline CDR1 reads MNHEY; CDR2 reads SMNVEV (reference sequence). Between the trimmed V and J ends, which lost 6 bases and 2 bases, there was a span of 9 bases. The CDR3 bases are TGTGCCAGCAGCCACAGGGCCACAGATACGCAGTATTTT. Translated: CASSHRATDTQYF.

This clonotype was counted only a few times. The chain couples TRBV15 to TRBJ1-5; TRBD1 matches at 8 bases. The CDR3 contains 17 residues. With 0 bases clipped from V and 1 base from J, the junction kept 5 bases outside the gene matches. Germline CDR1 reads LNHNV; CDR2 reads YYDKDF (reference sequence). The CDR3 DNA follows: TGTGCCACCAGCAGAGACCGGTGGGACAGGAGCAATCAGCCCCAGCATTTT. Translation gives CATSRDRWDRSNQPQHF.

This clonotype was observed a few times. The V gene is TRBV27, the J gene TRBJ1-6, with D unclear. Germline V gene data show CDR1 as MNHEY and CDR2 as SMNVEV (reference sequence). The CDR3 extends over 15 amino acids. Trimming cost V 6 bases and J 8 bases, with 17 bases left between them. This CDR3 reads CASRTVAAGDSPLHF. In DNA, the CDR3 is TGTGCCAGCAGAACGGTTGCCGCCGGGGATTCACCCCTCCACTTT.

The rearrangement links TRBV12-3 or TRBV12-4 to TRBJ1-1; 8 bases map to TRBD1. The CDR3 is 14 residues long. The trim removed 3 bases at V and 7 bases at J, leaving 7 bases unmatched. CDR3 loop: CASSFPQGDFEAFF. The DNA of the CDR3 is TGTGCCAGCAGTTTCCCACAGGGGGACTTTGAAGCTTTCTTT.

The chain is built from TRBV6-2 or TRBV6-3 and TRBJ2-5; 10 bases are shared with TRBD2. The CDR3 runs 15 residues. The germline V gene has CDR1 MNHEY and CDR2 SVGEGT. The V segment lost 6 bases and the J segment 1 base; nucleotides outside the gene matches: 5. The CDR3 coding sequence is TGTGCCAGCAGCCACGGGACTAGCGTCCAAGAGACCCAGTACTTC. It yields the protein CASSHGTSVQETQYF.

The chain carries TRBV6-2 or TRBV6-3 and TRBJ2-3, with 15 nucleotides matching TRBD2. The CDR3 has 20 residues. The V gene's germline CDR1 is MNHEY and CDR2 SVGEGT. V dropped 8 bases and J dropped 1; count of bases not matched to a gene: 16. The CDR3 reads CASCYPGLAGGVFGTDTQYF. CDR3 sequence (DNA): TGTGCCAGCTGCTACCCGGGACTAGCGGGAGGAGTATTCGGCACAGATACGCAGTATTTT.

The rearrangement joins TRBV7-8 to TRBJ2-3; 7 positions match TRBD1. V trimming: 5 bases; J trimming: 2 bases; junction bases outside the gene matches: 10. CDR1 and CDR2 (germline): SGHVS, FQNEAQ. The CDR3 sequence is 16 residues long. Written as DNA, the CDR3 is TGTGCCAGCAGCCCCCGCCGGGACAGTTACACAGATACGCAGTATTTT. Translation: CASSPRRDSYTDTQYF.

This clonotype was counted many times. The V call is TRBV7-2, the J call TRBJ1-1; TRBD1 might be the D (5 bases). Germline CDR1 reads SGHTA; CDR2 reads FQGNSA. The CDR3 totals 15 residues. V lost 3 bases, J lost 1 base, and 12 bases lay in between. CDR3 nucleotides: TGTGCCAGCAGCTTGGGGCACCACCAGAACACTGAAGCTTTCTTT. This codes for CASSLGHHQNTEAFF. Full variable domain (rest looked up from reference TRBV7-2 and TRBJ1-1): GAGVSQSPSNKVTEKGKDVELRCDPISGHTALYWYRQSLGQGLEFLIYFQGNSAPDKSGLPSDRFSAERTGGSVSTLTIQRTQQEDSAVYLCASSLGHHQNTEAFFGQGTRLTVV.

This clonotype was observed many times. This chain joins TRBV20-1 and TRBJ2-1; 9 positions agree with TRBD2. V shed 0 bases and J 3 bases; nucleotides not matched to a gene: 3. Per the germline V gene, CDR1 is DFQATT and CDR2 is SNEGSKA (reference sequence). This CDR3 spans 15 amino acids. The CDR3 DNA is TGCAGTGCTAGAGATCCAGCGGGAGGCTACAATGAGCAGTTCTTC. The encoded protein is CSARDPAGGYNEQFF.

The CDR3 nucleotides read TGTGCTAGTGGTTTGGTCTCGAACACTGAAGCTTTCTTT. Its translation: CASGLVSNTEAFF. V is TRBV12-5 and J is TRBJ1-1; D not resolved. The germline gives CDR1 LGHNT, CDR2 FRNRAP. V shed 0 bases and J shed 1 base, with 3 bases lying between them. This CDR3 has 13 residues.

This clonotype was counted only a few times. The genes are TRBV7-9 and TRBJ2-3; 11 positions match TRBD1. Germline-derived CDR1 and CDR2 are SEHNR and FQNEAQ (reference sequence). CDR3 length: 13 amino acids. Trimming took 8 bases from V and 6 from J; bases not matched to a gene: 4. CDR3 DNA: TGTGCCAGCTGGACAGGGGGCCGGGATACGCAGTATTTT. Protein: CASWTGGRDTQYF.

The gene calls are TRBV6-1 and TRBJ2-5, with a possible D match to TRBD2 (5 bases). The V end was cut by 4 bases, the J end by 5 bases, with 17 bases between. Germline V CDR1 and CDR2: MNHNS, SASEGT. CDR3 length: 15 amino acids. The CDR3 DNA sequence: TGTGCCAGCAGTGCCCAGCGGAGTTGGCAGGAGACCCAGTACTTC. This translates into CASSAQRSWQETQYF.

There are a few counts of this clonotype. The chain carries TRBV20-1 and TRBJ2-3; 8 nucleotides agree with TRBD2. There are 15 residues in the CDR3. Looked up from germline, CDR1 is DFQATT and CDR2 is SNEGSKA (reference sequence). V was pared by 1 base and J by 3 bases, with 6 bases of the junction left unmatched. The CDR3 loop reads CSARVGSGITDTQYF. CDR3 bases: TGCAGTGCTAGAGTGGGTAGCGGGATTACAGATACGCAGTATTTT.

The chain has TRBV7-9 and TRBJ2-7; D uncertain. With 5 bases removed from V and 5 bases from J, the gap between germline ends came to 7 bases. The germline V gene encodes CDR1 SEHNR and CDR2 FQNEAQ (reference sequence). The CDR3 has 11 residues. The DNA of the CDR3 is TGTGCCAGCAGCGAGAACGACGAGCAGTACTTC. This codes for CASSENDEQYF.

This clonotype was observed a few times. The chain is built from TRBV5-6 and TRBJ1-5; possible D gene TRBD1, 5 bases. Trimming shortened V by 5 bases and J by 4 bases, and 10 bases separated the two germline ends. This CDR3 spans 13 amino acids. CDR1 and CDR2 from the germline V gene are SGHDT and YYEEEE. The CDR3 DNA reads TGTGCCAGCAGTGGTCGGGGGAATCAGCCCCAGCATTTT. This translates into CASSGRGNQPQHF. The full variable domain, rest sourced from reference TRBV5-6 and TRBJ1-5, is DAGVTQSPTHLIKTRGQQVTLRCSPKSGHDTVSWYQQALGQGPQFIFQYYEEEERQRGNFPDRFSGHQFPNYSSELNVNALLLGDSALYLCASSGRGNQPQHFGDGTRLSIL.

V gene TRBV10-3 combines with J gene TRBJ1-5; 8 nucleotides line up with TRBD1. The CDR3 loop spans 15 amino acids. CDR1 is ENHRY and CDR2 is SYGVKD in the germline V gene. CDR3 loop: CVLDQGAKCNQPQHF. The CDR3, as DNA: TGTGTCTTGGACCAGGGGGCTAAGTGCAATCAGCCCCAGCATTTT.

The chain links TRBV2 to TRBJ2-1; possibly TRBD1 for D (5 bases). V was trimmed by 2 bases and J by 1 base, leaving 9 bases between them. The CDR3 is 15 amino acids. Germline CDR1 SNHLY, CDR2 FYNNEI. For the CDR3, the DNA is TGTGCCAGCAGTGAAAGTCAGGGTTCCTACAATGAGCAGTTCTTC. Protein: CASSESQGSYNEQFF.

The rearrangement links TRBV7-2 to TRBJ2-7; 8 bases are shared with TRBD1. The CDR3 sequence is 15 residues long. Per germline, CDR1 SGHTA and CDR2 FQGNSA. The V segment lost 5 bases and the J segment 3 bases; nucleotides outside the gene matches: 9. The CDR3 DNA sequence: TGTGCCAGCAGCACTTACCCGACAGGGGTCTACGAGCAGTACTTC. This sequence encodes CASSTYPTGVYEQYF.

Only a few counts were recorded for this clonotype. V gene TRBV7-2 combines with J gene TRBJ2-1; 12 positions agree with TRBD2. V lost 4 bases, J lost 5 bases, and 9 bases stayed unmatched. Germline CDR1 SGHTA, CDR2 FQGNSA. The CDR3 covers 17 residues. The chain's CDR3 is CASSYRLAGAPNNEQFF. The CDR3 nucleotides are TGTGCCAGCAGCTACCGACTAGCGGGAGCCCCTAACAATGAGCAGTTCTTC. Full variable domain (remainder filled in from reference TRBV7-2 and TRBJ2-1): GAGVSQSPSNKVTEKGKDVELRCDPISGHTALYWYRQSLGQGLEFLIYFQGNSAPDKSGLPSDRFSAERTGGSVSTLTIQRTQQEDSAVYLCASSYRLAGAPNNEQFFGPGTRLTVL.

The DNA of the CDR3 is TGTGCCAGCAGCAACCGGGTTGGGCAGGGGACTGAAGCTTTCTTT. Amino acid sequence: CASSNRVGQGTEAFF. V usage is TRBV12-3 or TRBV12-4 and J usage is TRBJ1-1; TRBD1 is a possible D gene (6 bases). This CDR3 has 15 amino acids. V gave up 6 bases and J gave up 5 bases, with 19 bases separating them.

CDR3 sequence reads: CASSEGQSYEQFF. The CDR3, as DNA: TGTGCCAGCAGTGAAGGACAGTCTTATGAGCAGTTCTTC. The rearrangement links TRBV28 to TRBJ2-1; perhaps TRBD1 as D (6 bases). The CDR3 consists of 13 residues. Germline CDR1 is MDHEN and CDR2 is SYDVKM. Trimming cost V 5 bases and J 8 bases, with 13 bases left between them.

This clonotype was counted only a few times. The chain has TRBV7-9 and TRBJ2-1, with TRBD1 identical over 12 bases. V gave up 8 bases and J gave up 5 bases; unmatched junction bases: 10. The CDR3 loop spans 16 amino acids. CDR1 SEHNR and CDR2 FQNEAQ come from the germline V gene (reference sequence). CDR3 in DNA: TGTGCCAGCCGCGGCCAGGGACAGGGGGCCAACAATGAGCAGTTCTTC. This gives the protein CASRGQGQGANNEQFF.

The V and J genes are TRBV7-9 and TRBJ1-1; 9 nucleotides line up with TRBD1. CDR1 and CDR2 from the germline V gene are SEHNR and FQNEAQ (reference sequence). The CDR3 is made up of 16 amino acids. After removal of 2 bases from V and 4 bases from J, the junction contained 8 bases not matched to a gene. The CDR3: CASSLRQGGLFTEAFF. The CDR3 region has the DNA TGTGCCAGCAGCTTAAGACAGGGGGGATTGTTCACTGAAGCTTTCTTT.

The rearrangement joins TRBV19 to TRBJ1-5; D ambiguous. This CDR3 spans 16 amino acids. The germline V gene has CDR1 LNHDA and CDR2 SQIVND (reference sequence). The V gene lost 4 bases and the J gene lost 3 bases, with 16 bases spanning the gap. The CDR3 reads CASSTGSRELNQPQHF. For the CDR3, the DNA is TGTGCCAGTAGTACCGGGTCAAGGGAACTCAATCAGCCCCAGCATTTT.

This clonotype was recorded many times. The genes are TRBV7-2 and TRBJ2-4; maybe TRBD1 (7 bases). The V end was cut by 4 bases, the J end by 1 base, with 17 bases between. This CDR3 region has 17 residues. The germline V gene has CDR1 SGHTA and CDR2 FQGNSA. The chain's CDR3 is CASSSQQGRNAKNIQYF. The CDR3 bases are TGTGCCAGCAGCTCGCAACAGGGGAGGAACGCCAAAAACATTCAGTACTTC.